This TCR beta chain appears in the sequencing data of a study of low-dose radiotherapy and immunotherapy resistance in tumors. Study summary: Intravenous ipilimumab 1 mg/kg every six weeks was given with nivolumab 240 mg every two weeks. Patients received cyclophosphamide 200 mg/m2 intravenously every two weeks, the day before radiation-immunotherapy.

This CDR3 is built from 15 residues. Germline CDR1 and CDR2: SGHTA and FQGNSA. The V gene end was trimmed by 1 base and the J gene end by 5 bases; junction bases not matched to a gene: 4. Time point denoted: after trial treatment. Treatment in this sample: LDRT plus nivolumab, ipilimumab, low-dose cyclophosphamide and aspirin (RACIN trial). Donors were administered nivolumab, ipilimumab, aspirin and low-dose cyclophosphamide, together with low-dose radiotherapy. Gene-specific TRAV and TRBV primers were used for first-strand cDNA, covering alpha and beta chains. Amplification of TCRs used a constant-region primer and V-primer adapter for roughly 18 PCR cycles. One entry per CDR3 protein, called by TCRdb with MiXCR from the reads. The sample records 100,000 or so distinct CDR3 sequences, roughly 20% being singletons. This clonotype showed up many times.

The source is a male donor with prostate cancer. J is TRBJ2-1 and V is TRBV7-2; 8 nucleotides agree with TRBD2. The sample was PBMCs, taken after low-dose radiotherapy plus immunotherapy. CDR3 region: CASSLGTSWDNEQFF. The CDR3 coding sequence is TGTGCCAGCAGCTTAGGGACTAGCTGGGACAATGAGCAGTTCTTC.